One sample yielded the 4 T cell receptor beta chains listed below, sequenced in a study of PD-1 blockade in mismatch repair-deficient tumors. The repertoire was sequenced with immunoSEQ multiplex PCR; TCRdb's copy has only in-frame clones and lacks some. The data show some 110,000 clones, 70% to 80% seen once. The material sequenced was peripheral blood, taken approximately 14 months after starting pembrolizumab. These receptors all come from an adult with mismatch repair-deficient cancer.

This clone was recorded a few times. This chain uses TRBV19 with TRBJ2-1; a possible D gene is TRBD2 (6 bases). Germline loops: CDR1 LNHDA, CDR2 SQIVND (reference sequence). The V gene lost 7 bases and the J gene lost 8 bases, with 21 bases spanning the gap. The CDR3 has 15 amino acids. CDR3 DNA sequence: TGTGCCAGTATCCCGGGACCCGGGGGAGGTCATGAGCAGTTCTTC. This gives the protein CASIPGPGGGHEQFF.

The chain recombines TRBV18 with TRBJ2-5; 7 bases agree with TRBD2. The CDR3 loop spans 15 amino acids. V shed 4 bases and J 1 base; nucleotides not matched to a gene: 6. Per the germline V gene, CDR1 is KGHSH and CDR2 is LQKENI. CDR3 amino acids: CASSRTGTTQETQYF. The CDR3 bases are TGTGCCAGCTCACGGACCGGGACTACCCAAGAGACCCAGTACTTC.

This clone occurred many times. The chain uses TRBV5-1 and TRBJ2-5; D is possibly TRBD1 (5 bases). This CDR3 comprises 16 residues. The V gene lost 4 bases and the J gene lost 1 base, with 17 bases spanning the gap. Germline V CDR1 and CDR2: SGHRS, YFSETQ. The CDR3 DNA reads TGCGCCAGCAGCGACCCCCAGGGTGTAGGCCAAGAGACCCAGTACTTC. This sequence encodes CASSDPQGVGQETQYF.

This clone showed up just a few times. Its ends do not fully match the called genes, so a read error is possible. The rearrangement joins TRBV7-7 to TRBJ2-2, with D tentatively TRBD2 (5 bases). There are 14 residues in the CDR3. In germline, CDR1 is SSHAT, CDR2 FNYEAQ (reference sequence). As DNA, the CDR3 is TGTGCTAGCAGCTTAGCGCTTCGCGCCGGGGAGCTGTTTTTT. Translation: CASSLALRAGELFF.